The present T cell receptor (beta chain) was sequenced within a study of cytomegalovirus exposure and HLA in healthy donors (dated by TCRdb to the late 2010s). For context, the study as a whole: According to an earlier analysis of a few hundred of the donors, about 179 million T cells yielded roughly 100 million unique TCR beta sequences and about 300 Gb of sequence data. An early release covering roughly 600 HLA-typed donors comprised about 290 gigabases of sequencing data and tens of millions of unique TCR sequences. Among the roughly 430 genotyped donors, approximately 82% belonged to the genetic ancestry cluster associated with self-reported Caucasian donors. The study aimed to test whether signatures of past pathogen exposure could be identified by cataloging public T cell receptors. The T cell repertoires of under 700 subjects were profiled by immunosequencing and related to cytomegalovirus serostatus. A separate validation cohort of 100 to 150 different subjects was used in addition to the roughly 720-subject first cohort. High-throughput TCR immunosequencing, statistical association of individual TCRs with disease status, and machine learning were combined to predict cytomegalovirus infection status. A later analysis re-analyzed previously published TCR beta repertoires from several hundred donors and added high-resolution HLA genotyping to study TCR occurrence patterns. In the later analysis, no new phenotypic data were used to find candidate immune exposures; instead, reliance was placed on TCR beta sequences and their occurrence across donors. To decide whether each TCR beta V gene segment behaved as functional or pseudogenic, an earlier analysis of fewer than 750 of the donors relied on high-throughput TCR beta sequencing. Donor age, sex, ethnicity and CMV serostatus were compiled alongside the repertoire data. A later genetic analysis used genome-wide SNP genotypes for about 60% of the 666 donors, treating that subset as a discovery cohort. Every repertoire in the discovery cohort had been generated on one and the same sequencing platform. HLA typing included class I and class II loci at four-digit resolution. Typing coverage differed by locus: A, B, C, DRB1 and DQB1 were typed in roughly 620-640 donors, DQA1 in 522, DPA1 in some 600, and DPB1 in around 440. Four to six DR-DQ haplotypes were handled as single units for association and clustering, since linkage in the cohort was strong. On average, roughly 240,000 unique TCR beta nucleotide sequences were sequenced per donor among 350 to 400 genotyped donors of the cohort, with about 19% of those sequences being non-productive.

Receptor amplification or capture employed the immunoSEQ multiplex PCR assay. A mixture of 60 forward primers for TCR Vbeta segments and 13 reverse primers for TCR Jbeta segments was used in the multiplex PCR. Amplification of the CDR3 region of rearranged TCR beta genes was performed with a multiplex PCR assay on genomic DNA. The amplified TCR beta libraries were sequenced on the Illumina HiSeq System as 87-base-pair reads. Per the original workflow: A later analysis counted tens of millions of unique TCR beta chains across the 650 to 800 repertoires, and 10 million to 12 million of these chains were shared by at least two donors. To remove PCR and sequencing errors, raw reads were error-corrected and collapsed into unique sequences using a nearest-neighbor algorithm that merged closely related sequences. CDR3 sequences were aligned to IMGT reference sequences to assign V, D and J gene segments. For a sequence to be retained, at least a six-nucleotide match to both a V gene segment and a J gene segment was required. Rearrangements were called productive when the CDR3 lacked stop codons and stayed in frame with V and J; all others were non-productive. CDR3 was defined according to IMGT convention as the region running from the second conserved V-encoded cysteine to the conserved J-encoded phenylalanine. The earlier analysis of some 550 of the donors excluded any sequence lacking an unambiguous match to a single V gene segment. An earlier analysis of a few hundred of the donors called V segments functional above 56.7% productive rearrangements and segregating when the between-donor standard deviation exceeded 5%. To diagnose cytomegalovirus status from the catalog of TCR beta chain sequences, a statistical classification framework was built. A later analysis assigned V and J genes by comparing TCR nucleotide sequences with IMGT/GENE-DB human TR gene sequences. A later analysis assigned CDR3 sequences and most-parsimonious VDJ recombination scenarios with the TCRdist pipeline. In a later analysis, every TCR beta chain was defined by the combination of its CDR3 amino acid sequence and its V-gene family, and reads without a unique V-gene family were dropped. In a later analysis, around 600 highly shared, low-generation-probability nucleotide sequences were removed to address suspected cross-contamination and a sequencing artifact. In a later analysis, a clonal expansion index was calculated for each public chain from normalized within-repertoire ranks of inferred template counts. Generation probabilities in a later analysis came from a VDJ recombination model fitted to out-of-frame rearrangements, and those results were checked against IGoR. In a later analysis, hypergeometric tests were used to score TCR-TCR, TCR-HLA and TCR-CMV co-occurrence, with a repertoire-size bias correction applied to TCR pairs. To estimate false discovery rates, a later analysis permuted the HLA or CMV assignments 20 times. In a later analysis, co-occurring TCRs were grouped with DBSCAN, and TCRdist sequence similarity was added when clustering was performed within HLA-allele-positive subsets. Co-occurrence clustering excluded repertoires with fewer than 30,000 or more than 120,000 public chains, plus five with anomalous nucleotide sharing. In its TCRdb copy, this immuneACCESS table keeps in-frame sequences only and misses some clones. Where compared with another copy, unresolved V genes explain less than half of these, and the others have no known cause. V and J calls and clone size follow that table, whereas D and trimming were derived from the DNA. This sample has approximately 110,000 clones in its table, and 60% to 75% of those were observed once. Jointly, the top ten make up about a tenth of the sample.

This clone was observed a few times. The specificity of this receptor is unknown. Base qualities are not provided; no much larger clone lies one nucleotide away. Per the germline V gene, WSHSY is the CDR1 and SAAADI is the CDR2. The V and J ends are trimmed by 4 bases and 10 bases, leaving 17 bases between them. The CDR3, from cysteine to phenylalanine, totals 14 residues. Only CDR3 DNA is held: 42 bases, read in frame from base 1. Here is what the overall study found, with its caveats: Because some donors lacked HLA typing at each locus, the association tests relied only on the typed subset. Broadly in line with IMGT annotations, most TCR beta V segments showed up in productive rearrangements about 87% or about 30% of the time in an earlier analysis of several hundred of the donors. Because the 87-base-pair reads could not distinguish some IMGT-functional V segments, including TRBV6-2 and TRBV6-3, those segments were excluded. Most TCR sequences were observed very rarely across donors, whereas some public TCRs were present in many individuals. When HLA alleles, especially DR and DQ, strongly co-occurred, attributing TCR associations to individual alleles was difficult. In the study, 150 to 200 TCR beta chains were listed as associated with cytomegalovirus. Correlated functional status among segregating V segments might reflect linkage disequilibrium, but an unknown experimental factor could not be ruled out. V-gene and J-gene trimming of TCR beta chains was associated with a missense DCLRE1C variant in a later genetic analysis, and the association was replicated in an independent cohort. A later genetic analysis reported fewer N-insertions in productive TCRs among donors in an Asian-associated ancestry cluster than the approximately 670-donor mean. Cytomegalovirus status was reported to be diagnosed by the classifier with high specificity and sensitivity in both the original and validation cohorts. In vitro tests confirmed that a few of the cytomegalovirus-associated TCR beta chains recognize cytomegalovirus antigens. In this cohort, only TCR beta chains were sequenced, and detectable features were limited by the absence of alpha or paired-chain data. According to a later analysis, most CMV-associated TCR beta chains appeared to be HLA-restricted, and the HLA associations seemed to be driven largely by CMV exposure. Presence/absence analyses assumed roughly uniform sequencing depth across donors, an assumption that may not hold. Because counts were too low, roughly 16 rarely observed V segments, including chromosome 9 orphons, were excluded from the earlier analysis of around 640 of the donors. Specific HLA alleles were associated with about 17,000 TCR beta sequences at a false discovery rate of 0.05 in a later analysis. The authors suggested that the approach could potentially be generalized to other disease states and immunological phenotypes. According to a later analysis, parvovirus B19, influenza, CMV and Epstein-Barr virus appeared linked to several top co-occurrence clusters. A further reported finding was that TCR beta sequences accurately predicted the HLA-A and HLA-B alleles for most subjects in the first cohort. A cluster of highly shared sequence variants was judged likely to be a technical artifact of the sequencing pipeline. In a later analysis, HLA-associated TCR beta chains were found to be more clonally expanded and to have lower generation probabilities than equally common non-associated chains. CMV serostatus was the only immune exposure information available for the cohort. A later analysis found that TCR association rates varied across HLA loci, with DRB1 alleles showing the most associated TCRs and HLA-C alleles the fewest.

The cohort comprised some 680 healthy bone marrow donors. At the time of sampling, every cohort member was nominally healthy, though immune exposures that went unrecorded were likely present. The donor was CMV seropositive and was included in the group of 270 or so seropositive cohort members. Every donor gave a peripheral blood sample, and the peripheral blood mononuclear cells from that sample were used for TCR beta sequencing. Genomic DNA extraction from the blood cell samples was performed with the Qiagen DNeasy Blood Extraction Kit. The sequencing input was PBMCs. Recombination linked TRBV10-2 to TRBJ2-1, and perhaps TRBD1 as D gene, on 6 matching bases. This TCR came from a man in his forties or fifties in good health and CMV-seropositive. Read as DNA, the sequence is TGCGCCAGCAGTGCCGGGACACCGGTAAGGGAGCAGTTCTTC. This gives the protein CASSAGTPVREQFF.